The rows below give T cell receptor beta chains drawn from one sample of a study of CD8+ T cells in alopecia areata. This table comes from immunoSEQ multiplex PCR, and its TCRdb copy is limited to in-frame clones, with some not included. The table has roughly 150,000 clones, less than 65% seen once. Here the sequenced sample was CD8+ T cells sorted from blood, taken at week 0. These receptors were obtained from a human donor with alopecia areata. The CDR3 runs from the conserved cysteine through the conserved F or W. Each record gives: CDR3 protein, clone size, J gene, V gene. The size entry is marked missing in some rows and otherwise reads once, few, many or a size class.

CASSPVAGIHNEQFF,-,TRBJ2-1,TRBV7-9
CAWRRAHNEQFF,-,TRBJ2-1,TRBV30
CASSPVQGNTEAFF,few,TRBJ1-1,TRBV7-9
CAWSVGRSHEQYF,-,TRBJ2-7,TRBV30
CASSMFSGGPTDTQYF,-,TRBJ2-3,TRBV11-3
CASSLGIARDTSYNEQFF,many,TRBJ2-1,TRBV7-2
CASREPTGELFF,-,TRBJ2-2,TRBV27
CASSLARDEKLFF,-,TRBJ1-4,TRBV7-6
CATQPLDGSTDTQYF,-,TRBJ2-3,TRBV27
CASSLGQGGDQPQHF,-,TRBJ1-5,TRBV7-6
CASSERKRLDSNEKLFF,-,TRBJ1-4,TRBV2
CAWTPGTEGVGNTIYF,-,TRBJ1-3,TRBV30
CASSLRPGVGNQPQHF,once,TRBJ1-5,TRBV27
CASSLRLVGVENIQYF,few,TRBJ2-4,TRBV2
CASSLFSVRFQPQHF,-,TRBJ1-5,TRBV5-6
CASSAGTSGSTDTQYF,-,TRBJ2-3,TRBV13
CAWSGGLAGNSYEQYF,-,TRBJ2-7,TRBV30
CAWSVLGEQFF,once,TRBJ2-1,TRBV30
CSANQGDRTPGYTF,-,TRBJ1-2,TRBV29-1
CASSVAPDRAYEQYF,once,TRBJ2-7,TRBV9
CASSQEGTGVYEQYF,-,TRBJ2-7,TRBV4-3
CASTHFGTGGYEQYF,-,TRBJ2-7,TRBV6-1
CSAADRDYGYTF,few,TRBJ1-2,TRBV29-1
CAWSGYPGLDDEQYF,-,TRBJ2-7,TRBV30
CASSSLTHEQYF,-,TRBJ2-7,TRBV7-9
CASSTYWDRSDGYGYTF,-,TRBJ1-2,TRBV19
CASSGGQGAGANVLTF,few,TRBJ2-6,TRBV2
CASSVVGGGPPGYGYTF,-,TRBJ1-2,TRBV9
CASIGVSEQYF,-,TRBJ2-7,TRBV5-1